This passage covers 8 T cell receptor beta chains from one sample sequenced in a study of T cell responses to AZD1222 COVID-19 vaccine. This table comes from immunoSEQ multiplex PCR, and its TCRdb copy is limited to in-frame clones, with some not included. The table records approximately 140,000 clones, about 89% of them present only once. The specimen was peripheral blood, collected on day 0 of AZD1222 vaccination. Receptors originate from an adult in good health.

The CDR3: CASSLSIGTGASYGYTF. CDR3 sequence (DNA): TGTGCCAGCAGTTTATCTATAGGGACAGGGGCGAGCTATGGCTACACCTTC. The gene calls are TRBV28 and TRBJ1-2, with 10 bases that match TRBD1. The trim removed 1 base at V and 4 bases at J, leaving 9 bases unmatched. The germline V gene encodes CDR1 MDHEN and CDR2 SYDVKM. The CDR3 contains 17 residues.

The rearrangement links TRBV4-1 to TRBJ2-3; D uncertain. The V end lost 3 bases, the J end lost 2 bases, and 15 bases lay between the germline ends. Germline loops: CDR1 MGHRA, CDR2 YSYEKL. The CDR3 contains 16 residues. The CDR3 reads CASSQERRLITDTQYF. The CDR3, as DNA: TGCGCCAGCAGCCAGGAAAGGCGATTAATCACAGATACGCAGTATTTT.

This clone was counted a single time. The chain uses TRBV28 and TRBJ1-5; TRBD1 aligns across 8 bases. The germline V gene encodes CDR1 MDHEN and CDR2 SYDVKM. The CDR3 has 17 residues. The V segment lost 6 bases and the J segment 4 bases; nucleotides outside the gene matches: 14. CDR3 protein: CASRPPRAGGWNQPQHF. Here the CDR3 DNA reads TGTGCCAGCAGACCCCCCCGGGCAGGGGGCTGGAATCAGCCCCAGCATTTT. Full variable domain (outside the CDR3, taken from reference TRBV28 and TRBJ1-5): DVKVTQSSRYLVKRTGEKVFLECVQDMDHENMFWYRQDPGLGLRLIYFSYDVKMKEKGDIPEGYSVSREKKERFSLILESASTNQTSMYLCASRPPRAGGWNQPQHFGDGTRLSIL.

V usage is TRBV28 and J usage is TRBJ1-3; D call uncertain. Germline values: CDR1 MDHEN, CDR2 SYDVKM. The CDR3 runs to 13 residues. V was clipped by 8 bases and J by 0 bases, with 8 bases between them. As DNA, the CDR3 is TGTGCCAGCTTCAGCTTCTCTGGAAACACCATATATTTT. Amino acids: CASFSFSGNTIYF.

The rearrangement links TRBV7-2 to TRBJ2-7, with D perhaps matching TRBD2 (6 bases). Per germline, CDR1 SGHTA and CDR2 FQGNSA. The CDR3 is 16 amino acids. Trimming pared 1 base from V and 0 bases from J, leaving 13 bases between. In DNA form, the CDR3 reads TGTGCCAGCAGCTTAGGTGGCGGGAACCCCTCCTACGAGCAGTACTTC. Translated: CASSLGGGNPSYEQYF.

CDR3 sequence reads: CASSLSLEGPYNTEAFF. CDR3 nucleotides: TGTGCCAGCAGTTTATCGTTGGAGGGACCTTATAACACTGAAGCTTTCTTT. The chain has TRBV27 and TRBJ1-1, with a weak D call TRBD1 (5 bases). The CDR3 runs 17 residues. The V and J ends lost 0 bases and 2 bases respectively, with 16 bases between them. The germline gives CDR1 MNHEY, CDR2 SMNVEV (reference sequence).

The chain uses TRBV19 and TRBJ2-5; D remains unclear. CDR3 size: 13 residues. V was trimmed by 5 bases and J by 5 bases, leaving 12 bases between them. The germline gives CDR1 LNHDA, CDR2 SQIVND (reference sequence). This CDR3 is CASSVGVSETQYF. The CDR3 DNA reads TGTGCCAGTAGTGTTGGGGTGTCGGAGACCCAGTACTTC.

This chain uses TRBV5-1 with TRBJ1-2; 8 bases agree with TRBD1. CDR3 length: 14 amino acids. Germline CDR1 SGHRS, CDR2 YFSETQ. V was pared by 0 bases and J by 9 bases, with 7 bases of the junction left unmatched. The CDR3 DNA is TGCGCCAGCAGCTTGGCCTTACAGGGGGATCGCTACACCTTC. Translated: CASSLALQGDRYTF.